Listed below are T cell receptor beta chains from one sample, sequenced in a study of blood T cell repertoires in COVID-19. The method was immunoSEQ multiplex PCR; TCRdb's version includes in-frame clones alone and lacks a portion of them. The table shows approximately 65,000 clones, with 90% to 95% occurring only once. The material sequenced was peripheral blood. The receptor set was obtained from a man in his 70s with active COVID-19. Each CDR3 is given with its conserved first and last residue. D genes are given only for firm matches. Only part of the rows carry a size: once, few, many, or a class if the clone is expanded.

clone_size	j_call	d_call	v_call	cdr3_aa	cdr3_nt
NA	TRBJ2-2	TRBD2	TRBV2	CARTGTSGGAVTGELFF	TGTGCCAGAACCGGGACTAGCGGGGGGGCTGTCACCGGGGAGCTGTTTTTT
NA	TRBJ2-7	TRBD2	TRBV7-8	CASSKDSRGFYEQYF	TGTGCCAGCAGCAAGGACTCGCGGGGGTTCTACGAGCAGTACTTC
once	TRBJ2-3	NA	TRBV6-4	CASSDQQSSTDTQYF	TGTGCCAGCAGTGATCAACAGTCTAGCACAGATACGCAGTATTTT
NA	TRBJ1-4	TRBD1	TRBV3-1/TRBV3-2	CASSHAGTGGWNEKLFF	TGTGCCAGCAGCCATGCCGGGACAGGGGGCTGGAATGAAAAACTGTTTTTT
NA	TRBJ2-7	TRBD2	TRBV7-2	CASSFLGGGLEQYF	TGTGCCAGCAGCTTCCTCGGGGGGGGGCTCGAGCAGTACTTC
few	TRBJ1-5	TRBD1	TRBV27	CASRPGQGYYQPQHF	TGTGCCAGCAGGCCGGGACAGGGGTACTATCAGCCCCAGCATTTT
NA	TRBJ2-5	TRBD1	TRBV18	CASSPKQGPETQYF	TGTGCCAGCTCACCAAAACAGGGGCCGGAGACCCAGTACTTC
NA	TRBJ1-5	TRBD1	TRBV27	CASSLGTGLNQPQHF	TGTGCCAGCAGTTTAGGGACAGGGCTTAATCAGCCCCAGCATTTT
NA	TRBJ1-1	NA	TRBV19	CASSPTANTEAFF	TGTGCCAGTAGTCCTACAGCGAACACTGAAGCTTTCTTT
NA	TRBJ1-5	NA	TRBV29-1	CSVQSGVGEPQHF	TGCAGCGTGCAGTCAGGGGTCGGGGAGCCCCAGCATTTT
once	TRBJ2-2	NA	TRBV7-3	CASSLVGGGTGELFF	TGTGCCAGCAGCTTAGTGGGGGGAGGCACCGGGGAGCTGTTTTTT
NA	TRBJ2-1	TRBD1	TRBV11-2	CASRGTGGDEQFF	TGTGCCAGCAGAGGGACAGGGGGCGATGAGCAGTTCTTC